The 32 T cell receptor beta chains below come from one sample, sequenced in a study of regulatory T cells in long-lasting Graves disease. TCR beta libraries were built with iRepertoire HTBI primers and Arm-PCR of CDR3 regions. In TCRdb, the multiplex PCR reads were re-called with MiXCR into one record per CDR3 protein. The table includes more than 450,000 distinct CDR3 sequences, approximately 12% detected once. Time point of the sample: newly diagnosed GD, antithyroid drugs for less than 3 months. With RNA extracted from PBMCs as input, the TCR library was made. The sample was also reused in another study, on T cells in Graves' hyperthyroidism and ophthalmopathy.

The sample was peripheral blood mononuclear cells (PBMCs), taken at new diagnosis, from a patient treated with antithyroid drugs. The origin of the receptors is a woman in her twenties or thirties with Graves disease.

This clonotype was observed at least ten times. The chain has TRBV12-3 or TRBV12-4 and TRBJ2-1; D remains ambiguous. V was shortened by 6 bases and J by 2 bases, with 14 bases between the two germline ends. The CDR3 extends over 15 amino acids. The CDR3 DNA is TGTGCCAGCAGCCCCCCGCGGTACCCCTACAATGAGCAGTTCTTC. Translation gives CASSPPRYPYNEQFF.

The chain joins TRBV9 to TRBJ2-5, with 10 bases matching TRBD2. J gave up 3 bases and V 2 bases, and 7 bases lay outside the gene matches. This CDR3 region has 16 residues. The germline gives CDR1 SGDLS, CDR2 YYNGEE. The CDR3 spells CASSVQAGGLKETQYF. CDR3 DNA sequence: TGTGCCAGCAGCGTCCAAGCGGGAGGGCTTAAAGAGACCCAGTACTTC.

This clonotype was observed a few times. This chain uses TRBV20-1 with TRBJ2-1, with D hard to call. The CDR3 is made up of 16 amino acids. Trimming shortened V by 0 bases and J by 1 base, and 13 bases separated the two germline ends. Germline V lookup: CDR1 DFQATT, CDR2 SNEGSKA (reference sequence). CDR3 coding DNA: TGCAGTGCTAGAGATCCTGGCAGTCTGTCCTACAATGAGCAGTTCTTC. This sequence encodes CSARDPGSLSYNEQFF.

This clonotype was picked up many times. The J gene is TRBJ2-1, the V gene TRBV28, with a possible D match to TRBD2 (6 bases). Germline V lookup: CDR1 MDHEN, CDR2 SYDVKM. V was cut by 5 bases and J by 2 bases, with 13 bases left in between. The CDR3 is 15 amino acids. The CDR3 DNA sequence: TGTGCCAGCAGTGGGGCCGGGGGTGCCTACAATGAGCAGTTCTTC. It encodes CASSGAGGAYNEQFF. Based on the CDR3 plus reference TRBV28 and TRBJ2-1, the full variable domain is DVKVTQSSRYLVKRTGEKVFLECVQDMDHENMFWYRQDPGLGLRLIYFSYDVKMKEKGDIPEGYSVSREKKERFSLILESASTNQTSMYLCASSGAGGAYNEQFFGPGTRLTVL.

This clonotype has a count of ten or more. The CDR3 reads CASSGTGGWVLTF. The CDR3 bases are TGTGCCAGCAGTGGAACAGGGGGTTGGGTCCTGACTTTC. The chain links TRBV2 to TRBJ2-6, with 8 bases fitting TRBD1. Germline V gives CDR1 SNHLY, CDR2 FYNNEI. This CDR3 is built from 13 residues. V lost 4 bases to trimming and J lost 13 bases; unmatched junction nucleotides: 6.

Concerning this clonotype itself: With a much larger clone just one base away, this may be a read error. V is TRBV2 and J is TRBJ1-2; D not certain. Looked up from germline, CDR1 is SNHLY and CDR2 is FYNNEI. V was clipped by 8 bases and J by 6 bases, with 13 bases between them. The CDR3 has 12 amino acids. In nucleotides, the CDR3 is TGTGCCAGCCCTAAAGGGCCGGATGGCTACACCTTC. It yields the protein CASPKGPDGYTF.

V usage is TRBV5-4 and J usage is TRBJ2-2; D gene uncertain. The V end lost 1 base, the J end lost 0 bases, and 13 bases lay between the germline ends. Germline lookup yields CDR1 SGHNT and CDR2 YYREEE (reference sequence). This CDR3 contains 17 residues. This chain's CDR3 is CASSLRRRRSNTGELFF. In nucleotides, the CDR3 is TGTGCCAGCAGCTTGCGCCGGCGTCGTTCGAACACCGGGGAGCTGTTTTTT.

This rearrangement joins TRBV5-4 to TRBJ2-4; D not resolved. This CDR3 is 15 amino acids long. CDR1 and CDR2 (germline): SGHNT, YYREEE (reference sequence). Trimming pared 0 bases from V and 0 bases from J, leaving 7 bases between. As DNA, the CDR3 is TGTGCCAGCAGCTTGGGTGCCCTAGCCAAAAACATTCAGTACTTC. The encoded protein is CASSLGALAKNIQYF.

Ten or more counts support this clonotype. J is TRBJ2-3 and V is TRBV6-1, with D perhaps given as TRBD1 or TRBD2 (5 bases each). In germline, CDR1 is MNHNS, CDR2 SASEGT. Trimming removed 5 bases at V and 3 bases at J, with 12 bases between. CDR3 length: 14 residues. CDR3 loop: CASSRDEVTDTQYF. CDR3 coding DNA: TGTGCCAGCAGTCGGGACGAGGTTACAGATACGCAGTATTTT.

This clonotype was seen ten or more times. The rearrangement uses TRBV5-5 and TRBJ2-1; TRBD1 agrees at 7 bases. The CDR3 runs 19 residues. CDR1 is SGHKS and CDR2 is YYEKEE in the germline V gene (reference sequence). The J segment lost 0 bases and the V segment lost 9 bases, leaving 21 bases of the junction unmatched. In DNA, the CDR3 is TGTGCCACGCGAAGGCAGGGGGTGTGGGTTTTGGGCTCCTACAATGAGCAGTTCTTC. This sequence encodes CATRRQGVWVLGSYNEQFF. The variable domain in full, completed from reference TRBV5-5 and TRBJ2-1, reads DAGVTQSPTHLIKTRGQQVTLRCSPISGHKSVSWYQQVLGQGPQFIFQYYEKEERGRGNFPDRFSARQFPNYSSELNVNALLLGDSALYLCATRRQGVWVLGSYNEQFFGPGTRLTVL.

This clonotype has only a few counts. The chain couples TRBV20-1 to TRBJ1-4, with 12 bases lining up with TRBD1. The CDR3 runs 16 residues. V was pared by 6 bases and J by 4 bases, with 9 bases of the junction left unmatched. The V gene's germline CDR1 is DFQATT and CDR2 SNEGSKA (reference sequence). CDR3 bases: TGCAGTGCACCGGGACAGGGGGCTACTAGTAATGAAAAACTGTTTTTT. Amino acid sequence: CSAPGQGATSNEKLFF.

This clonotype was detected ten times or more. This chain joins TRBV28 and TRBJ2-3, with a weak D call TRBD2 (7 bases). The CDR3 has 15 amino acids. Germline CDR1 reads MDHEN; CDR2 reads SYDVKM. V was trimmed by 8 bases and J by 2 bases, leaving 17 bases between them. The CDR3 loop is CASATGGANTDTQYF. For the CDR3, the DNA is TGTGCCAGCGCGACGGGGGGCGCTAACACAGATACGCAGTATTTT.

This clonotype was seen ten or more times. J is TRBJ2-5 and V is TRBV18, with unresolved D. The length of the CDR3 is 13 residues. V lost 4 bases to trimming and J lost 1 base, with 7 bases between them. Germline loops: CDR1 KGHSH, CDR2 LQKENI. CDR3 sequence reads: CASSRNGQETQYF. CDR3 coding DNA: TGTGCCAGCTCACGAAACGGCCAAGAGACCCAGTACTTC.

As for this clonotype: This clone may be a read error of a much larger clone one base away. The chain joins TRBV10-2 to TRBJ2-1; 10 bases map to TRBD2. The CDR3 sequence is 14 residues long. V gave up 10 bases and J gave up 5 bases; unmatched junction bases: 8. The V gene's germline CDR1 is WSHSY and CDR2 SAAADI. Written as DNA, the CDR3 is TGCGCCAACACCTTACTAGCGGGACACAATGAGCAGTTCTTC. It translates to CANTLLAGHNEQFF.

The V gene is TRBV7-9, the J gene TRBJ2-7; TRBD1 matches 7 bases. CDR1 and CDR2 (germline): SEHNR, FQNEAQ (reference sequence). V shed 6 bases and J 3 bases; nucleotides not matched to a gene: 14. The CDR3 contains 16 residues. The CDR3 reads CASSPGFGTALYEQYF. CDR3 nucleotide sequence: TGTGCCAGCAGTCCTGGCTTCGGGACAGCCCTCTACGAGCAGTACTTC.

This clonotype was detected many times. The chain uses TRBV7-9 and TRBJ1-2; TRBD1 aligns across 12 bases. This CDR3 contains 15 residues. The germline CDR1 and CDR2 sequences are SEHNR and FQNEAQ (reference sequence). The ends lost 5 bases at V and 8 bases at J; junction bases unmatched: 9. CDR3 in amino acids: CASSASGTGGSGYTF. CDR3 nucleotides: TGTGCCAGCAGCGCCTCCGGGACAGGGGGCAGCGGCTACACCTTC. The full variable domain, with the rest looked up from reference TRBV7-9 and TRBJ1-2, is DTGVSQNPRHKITKRGQNVTFRCDPISEHNRLYWYRQTLGQGPEFLTYFQNEAQLEKSRLLSDRFSAERPKGSFSTLEIQRTEQGDSAMYLCASSASGTGGSGYTFGSGTRLTVV.

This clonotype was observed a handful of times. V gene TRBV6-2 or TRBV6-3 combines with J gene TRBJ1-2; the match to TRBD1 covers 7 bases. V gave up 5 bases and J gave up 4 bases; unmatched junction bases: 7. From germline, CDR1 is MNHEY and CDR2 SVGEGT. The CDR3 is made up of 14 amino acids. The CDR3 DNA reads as TGTGCCAGCAGTACAGGGGCCCGGGCCTATGGCTACACCTTC. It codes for CASSTGARAYGYTF.

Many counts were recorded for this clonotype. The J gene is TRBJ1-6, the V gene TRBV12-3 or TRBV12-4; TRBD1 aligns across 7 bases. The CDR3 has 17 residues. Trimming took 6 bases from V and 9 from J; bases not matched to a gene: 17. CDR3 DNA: TGTGCCAGCAGGAGCGGCAGACAGGGAATGAAGGTTTCACCCCTCCACTTT. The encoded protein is CASRSGRQGMKVSPLHF.

In DNA, the CDR3 is TGTGCCAGCAGTTTTAGCGGGAGGCTAGCGGGGGACTACGAGCAGTACTTC. Its translation is CASSFSGRLAGDYEQYF. The chain is built from TRBV27 and TRBJ2-7; 10 bases line up with TRBD2. The CDR3 covers 17 residues. The germline CDR1 and CDR2 sequences are MNHEY and SMNVEV (reference sequence). V trimming: 3 bases; J trimming: 3 bases; junction bases outside the gene matches: 11.

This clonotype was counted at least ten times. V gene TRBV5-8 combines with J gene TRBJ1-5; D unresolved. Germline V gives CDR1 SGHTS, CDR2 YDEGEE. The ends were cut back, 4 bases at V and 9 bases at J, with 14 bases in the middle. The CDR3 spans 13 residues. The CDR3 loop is CASSGRVSGPQHF. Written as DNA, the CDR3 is TGTGCCAGCAGCGGGAGGGTCTCCGGGCCCCAGCATTTT.

The CDR3 region has the DNA TGCAGTGCTAGAGATATCAGCAGCAGGAACACTGAAGCTTTCTTT. It specifies CSARDISSRNTEAFF. The chain couples TRBV20-1 to TRBJ1-1; no firm D call. This CDR3 has 15 amino acids. The germline gives CDR1 DFQATT, CDR2 SNEGSKA (reference sequence). The V end lost 0 bases, the J end lost 1 base, and 12 bases lay between the germline ends.

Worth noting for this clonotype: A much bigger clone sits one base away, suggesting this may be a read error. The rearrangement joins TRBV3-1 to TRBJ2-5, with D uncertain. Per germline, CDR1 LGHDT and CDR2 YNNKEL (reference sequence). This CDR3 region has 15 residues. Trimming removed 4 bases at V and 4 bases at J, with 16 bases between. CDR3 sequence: CASSPEATPGETQYF. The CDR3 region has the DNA TGTGCCAGCAGCCCCGAGGCCACGCCAGGAGAGACCCAGTACTTC.

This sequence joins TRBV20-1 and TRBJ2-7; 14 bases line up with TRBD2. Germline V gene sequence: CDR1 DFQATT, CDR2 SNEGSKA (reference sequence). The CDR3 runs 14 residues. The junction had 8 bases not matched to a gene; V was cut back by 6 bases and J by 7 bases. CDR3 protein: CSAITGTSGSEQYF. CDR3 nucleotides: TGCAGTGCAATCACCGGGACTAGCGGGAGTGAGCAGTACTTC.

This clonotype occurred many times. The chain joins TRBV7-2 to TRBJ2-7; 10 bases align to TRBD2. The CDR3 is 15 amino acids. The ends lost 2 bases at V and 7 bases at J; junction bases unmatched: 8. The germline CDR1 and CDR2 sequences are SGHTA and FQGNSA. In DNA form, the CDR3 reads TGTGCCAGCAGCTTACCTCTAGCGGGAGTGCGAGAGCAGTACTTC. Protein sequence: CASSLPLAGVREQYF. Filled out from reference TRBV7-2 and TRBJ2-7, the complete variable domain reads GAGVSQSPSNKVTEKGKDVELRCDPISGHTALYWYRQSLGQGLEFLIYFQGNSAPDKSGLPSDRFSAERTGGSVSTLTIQRTQQEDSAVYLCASSLPLAGVREQYFGPGTRLTVT.

CDR3 DNA: TGTGCCAGCAGTTACACGTCGTCCCACGAGCAGTACTTC. Its translation: CASSYTSSHEQYF. The V gene is TRBV6-2 or TRBV6-3, the J gene TRBJ2-7; no definite D call. Germline CDR1 and CDR2: MNHEY and SVGEGT. The CDR3 has 13 residues. Trimming removed 2 bases from V and 5 bases from J, with 10 bases in between.

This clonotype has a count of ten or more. CDR3 in DNA: TGTGCCAGCCGCGGACTAGCGGGAGTTAGATTCAACGAGCAGTACTTC. It specifies CASRGLAGVRFNEQYF. The chain carries TRBV6-1 and TRBJ2-7, with 13 nucleotides matching TRBD2. CDR3 size: 16 residues. With 8 bases clipped from V and 5 bases from J, the junction kept 12 bases outside the gene matches. In germline, CDR1 is MNHNS, CDR2 SASEGT.

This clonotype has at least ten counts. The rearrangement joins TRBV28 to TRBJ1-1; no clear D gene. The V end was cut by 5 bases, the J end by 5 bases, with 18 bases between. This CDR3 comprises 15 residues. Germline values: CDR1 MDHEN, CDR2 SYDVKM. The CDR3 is CASSPQRKGSTEAFF. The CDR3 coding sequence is TGTGCCAGCAGTCCCCAGAGAAAAGGGAGTACTGAAGCTTTCTTT. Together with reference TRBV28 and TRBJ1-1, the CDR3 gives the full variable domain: DVKVTQSSRYLVKRTGEKVFLECVQDMDHENMFWYRQDPGLGLRLIYFSYDVKMKEKGDIPEGYSVSREKKERFSLILESASTNQTSMYLCASSPQRKGSTEAFFGQGTRLTVV.

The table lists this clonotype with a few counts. The CDR3 DNA reads TGTGCCAGCAGCGCCGTGGCGGGACAGGGGCCAGATACGCAGTATTTT. Translating it yields CASSAVAGQGPDTQYF. V and J are TRBV9 and TRBJ2-3; TRBD1 aligns across 10 bases. Germline trimming cut 3 bases from V and 4 bases from J; bases unmatched to any gene: 8. The CDR3 is 16 amino acids. Germline assignment: CDR1 SGDLS and CDR2 YYNGEE.

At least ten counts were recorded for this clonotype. The CDR3 coding sequence is TGCAGTGCTAGCTACCGGACAGACAGAAATTCACCCCTCCACTTT. Protein: CSASYRTDRNSPLHF. V usage is TRBV20-1 and J usage is TRBJ1-6, with TRBD1 as a possible D gene (6 bases). This CDR3 is built from 15 residues. The germline V gene encodes CDR1 DFQATT and CDR2 SNEGSKA (reference sequence). V lost 3 bases and J 7 bases, leaving 16 bases between the germline ends.

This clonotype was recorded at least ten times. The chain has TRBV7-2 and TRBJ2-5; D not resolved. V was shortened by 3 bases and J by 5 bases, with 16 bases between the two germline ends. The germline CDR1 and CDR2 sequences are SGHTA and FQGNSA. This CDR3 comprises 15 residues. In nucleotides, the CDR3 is TGTGCCAGCAGCTTGACCAGGACCACCTCGGAGACCCAGTACTTC. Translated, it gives CASSLTRTTSETQYF. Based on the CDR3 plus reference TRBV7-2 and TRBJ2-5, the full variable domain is GAGVSQSPSNKVTEKGKDVELRCDPISGHTALYWYRQSLGQGLEFLIYFQGNSAPDKSGLPSDRFSAERTGGSVSTLTIQRTQQEDSAVYLCASSLTRTTSETQYFGPGTRLLVL.

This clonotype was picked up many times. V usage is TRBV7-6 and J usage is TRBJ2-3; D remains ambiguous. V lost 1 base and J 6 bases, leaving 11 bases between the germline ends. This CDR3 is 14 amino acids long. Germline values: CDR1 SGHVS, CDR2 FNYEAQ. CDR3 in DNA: TGTGCCAGCAGCTTAGGGGTCGAGGTGGATACGCAGTATTTT. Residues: CASSLGVEVDTQYF.

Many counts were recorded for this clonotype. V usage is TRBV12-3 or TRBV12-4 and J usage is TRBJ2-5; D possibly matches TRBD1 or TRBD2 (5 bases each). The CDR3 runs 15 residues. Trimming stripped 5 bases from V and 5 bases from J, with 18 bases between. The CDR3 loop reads CASSPGRVTGETQYF. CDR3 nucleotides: TGTGCCAGCAGTCCGGGACGGGTGACTGGGGAGACCCAGTACTTC.